Below are 14 T cell receptor beta chains sequenced from a single sample in a study of T cell responses to AZD1222 COVID-19 vaccine (dated by TCRdb to the early 2020s). Reading the label with the study, this specimen's time point is: baseline before first vaccination. Explained via the paper, the treatment or condition label denotes: meningococcal conjugate vaccine given as trial control. To prepare the library, the immunoSEQ multiplex PCR assay was applied. What TCRdb holds here is the immuneACCESS table cut down to in-frame rearrangements. Part of the clones is not present; checked against another copy, under half of the missing clones reflect an unresolved V gene, and the others are unexplained. Present in this sample are 130,000 or so clones, about 89% of which were seen just once. Over 8.5% of the sample lies in the top ten. The sequences come from peripheral blood, collected on day 0 of MenACWY control vaccination. The receptors were sampled from an adult in good health.

This chain links TRBV5-6 with TRBJ2-7, with 7 bases aligning to TRBD2. The CDR3 has 14 amino acids. Germline assignment: CDR1 SGHDT and CDR2 YYEEEE. The V gene end was trimmed by 4 bases and the J gene end by 7 bases; junction bases not matched to a gene: 11. In DNA, the CDR3 is TGTGCCAGCAGCCTTTGGGGGGGACGTCAAGAGCAGTACTTC. This sequence encodes CASSLWGGRQEQYF.

J is TRBJ1-2 and V is TRBV27; D is ambiguous. The CDR3 totals 12 residues. In germline, CDR1 is MNHEY, CDR2 SMNVEV (reference sequence). V gave up 6 bases and J gave up 8 bases, with 13 bases separating them. The CDR3 here is CASSKPGWGYTF. The CDR3 DNA follows: TGTGCCAGCAGCAAACCGGGGTGGGGCTACACCTTC.

The V call is TRBV12-3 or TRBV12-4, the J call TRBJ1-2; the D is unclear. This CDR3 spans 12 amino acids. The V gene lost 3 bases and the J gene lost 8 bases, with 10 bases spanning the gap. CDR3 sequence: CASSFTGEGYTF. The DNA of the CDR3 is TGTGCCAGCAGTTTCACCGGGGAAGGCTACACCTTC.

This clone was detected only once. The gene calls are TRBV2 and TRBJ2-1; 8 nucleotides match TRBD1. Trimming removed 2 bases from V and 9 bases from J; junction bases left unmatched: 6. Germline V gene sequence: CDR1 SNHLY, CDR2 FYNNEI. This CDR3 is built from 14 residues. The CDR3 loop reads CASSECGQGCEQFF. CDR3 coding DNA: TGTGCCAGCAGTGAATGCGGACAGGGATGTGAGCAGTTCTTC.

V is TRBV6-5 and J is TRBJ1-4; D might be TRBD1 (6 bases). In germline, CDR1 is MNHEY, CDR2 SVGAGI. The CDR3 covers 13 residues. Trimming shortened V by 10 bases and J by 3 bases, and 12 bases separated the two germline ends. The CDR3 region has the DNA TGTGCCACTGAGGGGGGGGCTAATGAAAAACTGTTTTTT. This translates into CATEGGANEKLFF.

This chain links TRBV24-1 with TRBJ2-5; 12 positions match TRBD2. The CDR3 runs 15 residues. Trimming removed 4 bases from V and 7 bases from J; junction bases left unmatched: 6. Germline V gene sequence: CDR1 KGHDR, CDR2 SFDVKD. The CDR3 is CATSDPGLAGLTQYF. The CDR3 DNA follows: TGTGCCACCAGTGACCCCGGACTAGCGGGATTGACCCAGTACTTC.

The count of this clone is one. This chain connects TRBV13 to TRBJ2-7; the match to TRBD1 covers 8 bases. The CDR3 covers 15 residues. Germline loops: CDR1 PRHDT, CDR2 FYEKMQ (reference sequence). V shed 1 base, J shed 4 bases, and the junction held 6 bases outside the gene matches. The CDR3 protein is CASSLEQGDSYEQYF. The CDR3 nucleotides are TGTGCCAGCAGCTTAGAACAGGGGGATTCTTACGAGCAGTACTTC. Together with reference TRBV13 and TRBJ2-7, the CDR3 gives the full variable domain: AAGVIQSPRHLIKEKRETATLKCYPIPRHDTVYWYQQGPGQDPQFLISFYEKMQSDKGSIPDRFSAQQFSDYHSELNMSSLELGDSALYFCASSLEQGDSYEQYFGPGTRLTVT.

The chain has TRBV7-9 and TRBJ2-3; D is uncertain. Trimming stripped 1 base from V and 7 bases from J, with 6 bases between. The length of the CDR3 is 12 residues. Germline V gene data show CDR1 as SEHNR and CDR2 as FQNEAQ (reference sequence). CDR3 in amino acids: CASSLGSHTQYF. The CDR3 region has the DNA TGTGCCAGCAGCTTAGGGTCGCATACGCAGTATTTT. The whole variable domain, filled in from reference TRBV7-9 and TRBJ2-3, reads DTGVSQNPRHKITKRGQNVTFRCDPISEHNRLYWYRQTLGQGPEFLTYFQNEAQLEKSRLLSDRFSAERPKGSFSTLEIQRTEQGDSAMYLCASSLGSHTQYFGPGTRLTVL.

The chain couples TRBV27 to TRBJ1-5; 10 bases fit TRBD1. This CDR3 has 15 amino acids. Trimming at V came to 5 bases and at J to 2 bases, leaving 3 bases not matched to a gene. CDR1 is MNHEY, CDR2 SMNVEV, per germline (reference sequence). This CDR3 is CASSHGTGGNQPQHF. The CDR3 bases are TGTGCCAGCAGTCACGGGACAGGGGGCAATCAGCCCCAGCATTTT.

The chain links TRBV6-5 to TRBJ2-3, with 8 nucleotides matching TRBD1. J was trimmed by 6 bases and V by 4 bases; bases with no gene match: 6. The CDR3 contains 14 residues. Per germline, CDR1 MNHEY and CDR2 SVGAGI. CDR3 loop: CASSSGGASDTQYF. The DNA for the CDR3 is TGTGCCAGCAGTTCAGGGGGCGCATCCGATACGCAGTATTTT.

The chain has TRBV5-1 and TRBJ2-2; D not resolved. V lost 0 bases and J 7 bases, leaving 10 bases between the germline ends. This CDR3 is 14 amino acids long. CDR1 and CDR2 from the germline V gene are SGHRS and YFSETQ. CDR3 DNA sequence: TGCGCCAGCAGCTTGGATGTCCTAAGCGGGGAGCTGTTTTTT. It specifies CASSLDVLSGELFF.

The genes are TRBV18 and TRBJ1-1, with 9 bases identical to TRBD1. Germline V gene sequence: CDR1 KGHSH, CDR2 LQKENI. CDR3 length equals 14 residues. J lost 1 base, V lost 6 bases, and 3 bases had no gene match. CDR3 protein: CASSPDRGNTEAFF. The CDR3 DNA reads as TGTGCCAGCTCTCCGGACAGGGGGAACACTGAAGCTTTCTTT. Combining the CDR3 with reference TRBV18 and TRBJ1-1 gives the whole variable domain NAGVMQNPRHLVRRRGQEARLRCSPMKGHSHVYWYRQLPEEGLKFMVYLQKENIIDESGMPKERFSAEFPKEGPSILRIQQVVRGDSAAYFCASSPDRGNTEAFFGQGTRLTVV.

The chain has TRBV6-5 and TRBJ2-5; D not certain. Trimming took off 7 bases at V and 4 bases at J, with 10 bases between the two ends. Germline lookup yields CDR1 MNHEY and CDR2 SVGAGI. The CDR3 runs 12 residues. The CDR3 sequence is CASTYERETQYF. In DNA, the CDR3 is TGTGCCAGCACCTACGAACGAGAGACCCAGTACTTC.

The CDR3 DNA reads TGTGCCAGCAGCCCCGGACCCCTAGCGGGAACCCCCTACGAGCAGTACTTC. Encoded protein: CASSPGPLAGTPYEQYF. The genes are TRBV4-2 and TRBJ2-7; 9 nucleotides line up with TRBD2. The CDR3 runs 17 residues. Looked up from germline, CDR1 is LGHNA and CDR2 is YNFKEQ. With V trimmed by 4 bases and J by 2 bases, 12 bases remained unmatched.